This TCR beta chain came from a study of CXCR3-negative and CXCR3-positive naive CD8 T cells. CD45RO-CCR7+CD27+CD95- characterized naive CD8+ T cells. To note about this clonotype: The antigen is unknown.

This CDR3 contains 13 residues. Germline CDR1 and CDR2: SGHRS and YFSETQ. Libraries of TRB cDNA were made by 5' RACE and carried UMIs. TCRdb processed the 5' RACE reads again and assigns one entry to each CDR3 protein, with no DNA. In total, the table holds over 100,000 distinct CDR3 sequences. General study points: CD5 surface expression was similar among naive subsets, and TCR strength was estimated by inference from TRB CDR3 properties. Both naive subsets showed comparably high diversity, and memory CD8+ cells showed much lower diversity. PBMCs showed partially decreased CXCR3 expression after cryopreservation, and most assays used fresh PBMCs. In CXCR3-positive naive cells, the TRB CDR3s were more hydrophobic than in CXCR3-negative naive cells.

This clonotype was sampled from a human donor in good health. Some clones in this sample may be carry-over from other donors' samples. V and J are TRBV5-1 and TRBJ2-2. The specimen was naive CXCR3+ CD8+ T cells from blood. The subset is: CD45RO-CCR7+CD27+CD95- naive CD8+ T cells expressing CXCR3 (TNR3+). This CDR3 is CASSLVDTGELFF.